This T cell receptor (beta chain) was identified in a study of cytomegalovirus exposure and HLA in healthy donors. Study results and caveats: In a later analysis, several top co-occurrence clusters appeared linked to parvovirus B19, influenza, CMV and Epstein-Barr virus. For TCR beta chains, V- and J-gene trimming was later linked to a missense DCLRE1C variant. Segments of the TCR beta V type were, in most cases, productive about 87% or about 30% of the time in an earlier analysis. TCR beta chains associated with HLA were, in a later analysis, more clonally expanded than equally common others.

This CDR3 comprises 15 residues. V lost 0 bases and J 0 bases, leaving 9 bases between the germline ends. The germline V gene encodes CDR1 MNHEY and CDR2 SMNVEV (reference sequence). The study ran its PCR with 60 Vbeta and 13 Jbeta primers. The repertoire was sequenced with immunoSEQ multiplex PCR; TCRdb's copy has only in-frame clones and lacks some. The table shows hundreds of thousands of clones, with roughly 87% occurring only once. Regarding this clone: Its cognate antigen is unknown.

The genes are TRBV27 and TRBJ2-7, with D hard to call. The sequence was obtained from a man aged 40-49 years in good health and CMV-seropositive. The sample consisted of PBMCs. CDR3 sequence (DNA): TGTGCCAGCAGTTTATCTAGCCAAAGCTCCTACGAGCAGTACGTC. Encoded protein: CASSLSSQSSYEQYV.